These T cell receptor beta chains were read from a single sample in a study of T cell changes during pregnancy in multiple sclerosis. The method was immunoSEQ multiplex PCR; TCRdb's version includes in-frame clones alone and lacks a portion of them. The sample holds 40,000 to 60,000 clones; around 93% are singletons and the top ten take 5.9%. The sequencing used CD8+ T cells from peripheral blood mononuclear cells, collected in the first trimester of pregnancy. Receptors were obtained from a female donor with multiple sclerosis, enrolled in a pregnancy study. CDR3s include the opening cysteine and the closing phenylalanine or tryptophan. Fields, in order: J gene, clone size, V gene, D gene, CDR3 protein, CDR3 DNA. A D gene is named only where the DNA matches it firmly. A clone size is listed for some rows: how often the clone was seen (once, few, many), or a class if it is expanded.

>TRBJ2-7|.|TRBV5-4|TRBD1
CASSVGQGSTYEQYF
TGTGCCAGCAGCGTAGGACAGGGGTCCACCTACGAGCAGTACTTC
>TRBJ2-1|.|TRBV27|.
CATSLRGRGSNEQFF
TGTGCCACCAGTTTGAGAGGGAGAGGAAGCAATGAGCAGTTCTTC
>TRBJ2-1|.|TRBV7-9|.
CASSPPSSHNEQFF
TGTGCCAGCAGCCCCCCTAGCAGCCACAATGAGCAGTTCTTC
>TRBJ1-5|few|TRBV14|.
CASSPWTGGNQPQHF
TGTGCCAGCAGCCCTTGGACGGGGGGCAATCAGCCCCAGCATTTT
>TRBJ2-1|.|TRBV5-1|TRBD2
CASSLDGGLAGGYNEQFF
TGCGCCAGCAGTCTTGATGGGGGGTTGGCGGGAGGCTACAATGAGCAGTTCTTC
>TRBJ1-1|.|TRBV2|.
CASRGATEAFF
TGTGCCAGCAGAGGGGCCACTGAAGCTTTCTTT
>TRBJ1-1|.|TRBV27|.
CASSPRPATEAFF
TGTGCCAGCAGTCCTAGACCCGCCACTGAAGCTTTCTTT
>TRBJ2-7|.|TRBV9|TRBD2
CASSPQGLAYEQYF
TGTGCCAGCAGCCCCCAGGGACTAGCTTACGAGCAGTACTTC
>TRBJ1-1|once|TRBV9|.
CASSPRGGGTEAFF
TGTGCCAGCAGCCCTAGGGGAGGCGGAACTGAAGCTTTCTTT
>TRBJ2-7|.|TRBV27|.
CASSLSGREQYF
TGTGCCAGCAGTTTATCGGGGCGCGAGCAGTACTTC
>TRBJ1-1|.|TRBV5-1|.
CASSPAWEGNTEAFF
TGCGCCAGCAGCCCGGCCTGGGAGGGGAACACTGAAGCTTTCTTT
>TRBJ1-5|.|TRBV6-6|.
CASSPRTGGIWPQHF
TGTGCCAGCAGTCCTCGGACGGGGGGAATTTGGCCCCAGCATTTT
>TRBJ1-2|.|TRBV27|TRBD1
CASSFFAGGYGYTF
TGTGCCAGCAGTTTCTTTGCAGGGGGGTATGGCTACACCTTC
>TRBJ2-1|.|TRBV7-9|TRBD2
CASSTLAGGSYNEQFF
TGTGCCAGCAGCACATTAGCGGGAGGCTCCTACAATGAGCAGTTCTTC
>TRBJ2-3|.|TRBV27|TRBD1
CASSFLQGASTDTQYF
TGTGCCAGCAGTTTCCTCCAGGGGGCAAGCACAGATACGCAGTATTTT
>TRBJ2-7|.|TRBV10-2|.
CASSVGSRGSTYEQYF
TGCGCCAGCAGCGTTGGTTCCAGGGGATCCACCTACGAGCAGTACTTC
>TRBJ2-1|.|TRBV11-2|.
CASSLDPLASNEQFF
TGTGCCAGCAGCTTAGATCCCCTAGCTTCCAATGAGCAGTTCTTC
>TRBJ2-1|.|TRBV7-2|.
CASSLRSSGGPYNEQFF
TGTGCCAGCAGCTTAAGATCTTCCGGAGGGCCTTACAATGAGCAGTTCTTC
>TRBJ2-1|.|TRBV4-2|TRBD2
CASSQEGLAGVEQFF
TGTGCCAGCAGCCAAGAAGGACTAGCGGGAGTTGAGCAGTTCTTC
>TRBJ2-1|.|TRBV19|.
CASSIGGGSYNEQFF
TGTGCCAGTAGTATAGGGGGAGGCTCCTACAATGAGCAGTTCTTC
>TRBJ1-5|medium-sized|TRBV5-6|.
CASSLWGLGNQPQHF
TGTGCCAGCAGCTTGTGGGGGCTCGGCAATCAGCCCCAGCATTTT
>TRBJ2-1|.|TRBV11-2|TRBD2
CASSFPREELSEQFF
TGTGCCAGCAGCTTCCCGCGGGAGGAATTGAGTGAGCAGTTCTTC
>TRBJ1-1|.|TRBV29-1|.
CSVDSAGKAFF
TGCAGCGTTGACTCGGCAGGGAAAGCTTTCTTT
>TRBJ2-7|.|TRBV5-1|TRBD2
CASSRAGGGYEQYF
TGCGCCAGCAGCCGAGCGGGAGGGGGCTACGAGCAGTACTTC